This T cell receptor (beta chain) was found in a study of PD-1 blockade in classical Hodgkin lymphoma. Trimming took 5 bases from V and 6 from J, leaving 16 bases between them. Germline V gene sequence: CDR1 KGHSH, CDR2 LQKENI. This CDR3 contains 15 residues. Points from the study as a whole: A reduction in baseline TCR diversity was reportedly seen in newly diagnosed patients relative to healthy donors.

Sequencing was performed with immunoSEQ multiplex PCR; in TCRdb, only in-frame clones are kept and a portion is missing. The table has 40,000 to 60,000 clones, 73% seen once. Concerning this clone: Its antigen is undetermined.

Exposure to brentuximab vedotin varied, and each patient had relapsed following autologous stem cell transplantation. The clonotype originates from a human donor with classical Hodgkin lymphoma. This chain uses TRBV18 with TRBJ1-4; possible D gene TRBD1, 5 bases. The material was peripheral blood mononuclear cells (PBMCs), obtained before the second cycle of nivolumab. In DNA, the CDR3 is TGTGCCAGCTCAACACTGTTAGGGGCCCATGAAAAACTGTTTTTT. Its translation: CASSTLLGAHEKLFF.